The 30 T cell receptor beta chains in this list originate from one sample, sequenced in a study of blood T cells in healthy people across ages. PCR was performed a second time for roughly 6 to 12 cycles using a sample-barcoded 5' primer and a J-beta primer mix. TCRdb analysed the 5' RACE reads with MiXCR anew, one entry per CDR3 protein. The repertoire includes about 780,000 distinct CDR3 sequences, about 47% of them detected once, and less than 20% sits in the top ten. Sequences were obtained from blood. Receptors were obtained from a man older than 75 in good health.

CDR3 amino acids: CASSEIGGGLNSPLHF. The CDR3 DNA follows: TGTGCCAGCAGTGAGATCGGCGGAGGCCTTAATTCACCCCTCCACTTT. The chain carries TRBV6-4 and TRBJ1-6; D remains ambiguous. The germline V gene has CDR1 MRHNA and CDR2 SNTAGT. The CDR3 extends over 16 amino acids. V dropped 3 bases and J dropped 6 bases, with 15 bases sitting between them.

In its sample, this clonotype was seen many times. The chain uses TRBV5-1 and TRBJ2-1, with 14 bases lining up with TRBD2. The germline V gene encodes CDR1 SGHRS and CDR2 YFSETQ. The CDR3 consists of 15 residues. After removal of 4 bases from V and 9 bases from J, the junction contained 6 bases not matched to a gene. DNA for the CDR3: TGCGCCAGCAGCATGACTAGCGGGAGGGCAGGTGAGCAGTTCTTC. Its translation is CASSMTSGRAGEQFF. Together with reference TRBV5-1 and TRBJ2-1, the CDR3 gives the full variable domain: KAGVTQTPRYLIKTRGQQVTLSCSPISGHRSVSWYQQTPGQGLQFLFEYFSETQRNKGNFPGRFSGRQFSNSRSEMNVSTLELGDSALYLCASSMTSGRAGEQFFGPGTRLTVL.

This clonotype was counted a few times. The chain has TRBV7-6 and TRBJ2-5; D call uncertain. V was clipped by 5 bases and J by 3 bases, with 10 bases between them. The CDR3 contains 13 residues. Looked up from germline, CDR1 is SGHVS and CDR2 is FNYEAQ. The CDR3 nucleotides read TGTGCCAGCAGCGTAGGCGAAGAAGAGACCCAGTACTTC. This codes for CASSVGEEETQYF.

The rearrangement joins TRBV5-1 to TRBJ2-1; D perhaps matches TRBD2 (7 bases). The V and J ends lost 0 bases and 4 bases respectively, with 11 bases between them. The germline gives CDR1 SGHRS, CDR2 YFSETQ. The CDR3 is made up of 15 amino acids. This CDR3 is CASSLVGGEYNEQFF. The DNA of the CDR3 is TGCGCCAGCAGCTTGGTAGGGGGGGAATACAATGAGCAGTTCTTC.

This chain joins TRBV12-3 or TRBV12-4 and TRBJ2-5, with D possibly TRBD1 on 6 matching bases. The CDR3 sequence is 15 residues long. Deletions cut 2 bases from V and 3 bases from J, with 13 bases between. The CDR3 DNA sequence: TGTGCCAGCAGTTTATATCGGGACATGAAAGAGACCCAGTACTTC. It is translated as CASSLYRDMKETQYF.

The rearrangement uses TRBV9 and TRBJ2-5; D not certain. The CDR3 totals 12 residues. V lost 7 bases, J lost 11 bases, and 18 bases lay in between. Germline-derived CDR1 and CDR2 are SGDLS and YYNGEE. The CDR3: CASGPVIHEQYF. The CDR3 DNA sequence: TGTGCCAGCGGACCTGTAATACATGAGCAGTACTTC.

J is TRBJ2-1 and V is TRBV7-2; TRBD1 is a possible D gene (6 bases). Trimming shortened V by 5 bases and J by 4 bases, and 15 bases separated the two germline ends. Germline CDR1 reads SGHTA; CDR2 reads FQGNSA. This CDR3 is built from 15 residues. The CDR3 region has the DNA TGTGCCAGCAGCCTGACAGGAGATGGGTACAATGAGCAGTTCTTC. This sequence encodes CASSLTGDGYNEQFF.

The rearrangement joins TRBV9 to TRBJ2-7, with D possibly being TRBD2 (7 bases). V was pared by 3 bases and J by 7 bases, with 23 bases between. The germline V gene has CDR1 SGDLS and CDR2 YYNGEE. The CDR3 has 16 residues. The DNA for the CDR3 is TGTGCCAGCAGCGGCCTGGCGGGAGAGGGGGACAATGAGCAGTACTTC. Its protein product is CASSGLAGEGDNEQYF.

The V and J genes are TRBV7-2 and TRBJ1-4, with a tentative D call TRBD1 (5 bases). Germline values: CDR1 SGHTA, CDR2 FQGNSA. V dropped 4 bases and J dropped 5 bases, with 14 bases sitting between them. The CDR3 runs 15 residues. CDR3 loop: CASSSRDPPNEKLFF. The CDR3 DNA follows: TGTGCCAGCAGCTCCCGGGACCCCCCAAATGAAAAACTGTTTTTT.

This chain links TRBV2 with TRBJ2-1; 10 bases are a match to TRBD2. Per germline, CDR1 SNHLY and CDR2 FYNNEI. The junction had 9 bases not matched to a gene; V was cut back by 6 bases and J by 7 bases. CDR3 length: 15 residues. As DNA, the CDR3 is TGTGCCAGCAGGAAAACTAGCGGGATGGGGAATGAGCAGTTCTTC. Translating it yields CASRKTSGMGNEQFF.

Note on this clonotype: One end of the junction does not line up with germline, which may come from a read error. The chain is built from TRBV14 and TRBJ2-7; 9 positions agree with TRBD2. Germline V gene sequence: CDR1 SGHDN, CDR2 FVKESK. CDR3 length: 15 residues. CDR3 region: CASTQEISGSYEQYF. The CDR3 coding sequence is TGTGCCAGCACCCAAGAGATTAGCGGGAGCTACGAGCAGTACTTC.

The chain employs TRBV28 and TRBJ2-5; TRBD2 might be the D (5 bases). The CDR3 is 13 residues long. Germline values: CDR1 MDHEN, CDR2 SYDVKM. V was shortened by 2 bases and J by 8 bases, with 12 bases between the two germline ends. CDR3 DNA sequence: TGTGCCAGCAGTTTACCTCGGGATTCTACCCAGTACTTC. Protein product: CASSLPRDSTQYF.

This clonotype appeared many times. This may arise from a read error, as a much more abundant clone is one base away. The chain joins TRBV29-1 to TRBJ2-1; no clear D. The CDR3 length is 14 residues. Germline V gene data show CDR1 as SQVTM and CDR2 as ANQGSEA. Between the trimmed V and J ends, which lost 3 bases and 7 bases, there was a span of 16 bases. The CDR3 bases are TGCAGCGTTGATGCCTGGGCTACTCCTAATGAGCAGTTCTTC. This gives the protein CSVDAWATPNEQFF.

CDR3 nucleotide sequence: TGTGCCAGCAGCCAAGACCTCTATGCGGGAGGGAGGAATGAGCAGTTCTTC. Translating it yields CASSQDLYAGGRNEQFF. The chain couples TRBV4-2 to TRBJ2-1; 9 nucleotides agree with TRBD2. With V trimmed by 0 bases and J by 7 bases, 10 bases remained unmatched. The CDR3 runs 17 residues. The germline gives CDR1 LGHNA, CDR2 YNFKEQ.

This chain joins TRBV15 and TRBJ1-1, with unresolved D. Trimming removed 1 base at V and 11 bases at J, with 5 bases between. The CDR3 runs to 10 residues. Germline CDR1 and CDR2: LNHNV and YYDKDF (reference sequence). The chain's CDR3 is CATSRVGAFF. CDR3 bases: TGTGCCACCAGCAGAGTAGGCGCTTTCTTT.

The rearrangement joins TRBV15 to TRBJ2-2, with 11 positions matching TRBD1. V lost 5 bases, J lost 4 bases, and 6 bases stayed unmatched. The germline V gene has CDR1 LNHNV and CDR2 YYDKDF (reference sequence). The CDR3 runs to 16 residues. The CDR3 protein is CATSSWTGGSTGELFF. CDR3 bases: TGTGCCACCAGCTCTTGGACAGGGGGCAGCACCGGGGAGCTGTTTTTT.

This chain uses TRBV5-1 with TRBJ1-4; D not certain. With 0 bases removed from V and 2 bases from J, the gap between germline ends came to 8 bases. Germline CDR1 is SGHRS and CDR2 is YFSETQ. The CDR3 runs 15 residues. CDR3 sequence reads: CASSLAPGTNEKLFF. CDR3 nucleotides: TGCGCCAGCAGCTTGGCCCCGGGGACTAATGAAAAACTGTTTTTT.

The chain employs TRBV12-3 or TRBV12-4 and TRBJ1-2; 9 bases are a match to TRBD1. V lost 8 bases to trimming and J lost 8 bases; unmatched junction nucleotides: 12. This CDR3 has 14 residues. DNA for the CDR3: TGTGCCAGCGGATTCACAGGGGGCGCAGGGGGCTACACCTTC. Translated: CASGFTGGAGGYTF.

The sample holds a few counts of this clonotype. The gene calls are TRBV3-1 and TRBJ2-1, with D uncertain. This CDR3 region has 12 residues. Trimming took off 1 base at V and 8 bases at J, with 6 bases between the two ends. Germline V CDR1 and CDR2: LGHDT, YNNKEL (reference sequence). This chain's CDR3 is CASSQVGYEQFF. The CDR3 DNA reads TGTGCCAGCAGCCAAGTCGGCTATGAGCAGTTCTTC.

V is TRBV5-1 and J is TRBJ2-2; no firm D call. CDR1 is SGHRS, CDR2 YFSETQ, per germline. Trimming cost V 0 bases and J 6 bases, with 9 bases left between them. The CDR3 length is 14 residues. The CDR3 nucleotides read TGCGCCAGCAGCTTGGTTGTGGAAGCCGGGGAGCTGTTTTTT. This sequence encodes CASSLVVEAGELFF.

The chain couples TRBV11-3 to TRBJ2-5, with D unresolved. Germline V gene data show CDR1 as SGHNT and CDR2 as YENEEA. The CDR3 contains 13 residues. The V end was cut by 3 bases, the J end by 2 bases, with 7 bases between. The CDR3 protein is CASSFELQETQYF. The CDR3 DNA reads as TGTGCCAGCAGCTTCGAGCTTCAAGAGACCCAGTACTTC.

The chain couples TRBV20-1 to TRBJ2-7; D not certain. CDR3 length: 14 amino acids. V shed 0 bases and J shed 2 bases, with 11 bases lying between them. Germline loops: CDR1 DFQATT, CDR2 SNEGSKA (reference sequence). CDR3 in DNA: TGCAGTGCTAGAGAAAAGGGCCGACCCTACGAGCAGTACTTC. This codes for CSAREKGRPYEQYF.

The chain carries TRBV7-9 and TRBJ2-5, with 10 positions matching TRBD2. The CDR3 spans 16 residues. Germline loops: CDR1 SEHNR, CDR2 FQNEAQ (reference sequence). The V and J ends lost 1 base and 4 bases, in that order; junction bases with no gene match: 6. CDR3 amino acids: CASSLVASGSRETQYF. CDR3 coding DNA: TGTGCCAGCAGCTTAGTAGCTAGCGGGAGTCGAGAGACCCAGTACTTC.

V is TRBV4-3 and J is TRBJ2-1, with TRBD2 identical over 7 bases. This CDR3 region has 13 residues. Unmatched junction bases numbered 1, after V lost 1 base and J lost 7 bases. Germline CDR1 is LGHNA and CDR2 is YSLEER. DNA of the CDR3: TGCGCCAGCAGCCAAGTGGGACTAAATGAGCAGTTCTTC. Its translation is CASSQVGLNEQFF.

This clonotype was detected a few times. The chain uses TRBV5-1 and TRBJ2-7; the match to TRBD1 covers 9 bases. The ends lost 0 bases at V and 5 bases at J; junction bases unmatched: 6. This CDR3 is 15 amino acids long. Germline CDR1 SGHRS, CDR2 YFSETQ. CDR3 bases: TGCGCCAGCAGCTTGGGGGACAGGGTCCTCCACGAGCAGTACTTC. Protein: CASSLGDRVLHEQYF.

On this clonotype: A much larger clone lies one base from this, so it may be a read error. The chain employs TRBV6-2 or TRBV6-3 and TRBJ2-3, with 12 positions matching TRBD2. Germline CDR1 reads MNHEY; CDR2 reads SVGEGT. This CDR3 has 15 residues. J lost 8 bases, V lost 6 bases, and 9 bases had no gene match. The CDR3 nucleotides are TGTGCCAGCAGCGGACTAGCGGGAACTGCAGGTACGCAGTATTTT. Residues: CASSGLAGTAGTQYF.

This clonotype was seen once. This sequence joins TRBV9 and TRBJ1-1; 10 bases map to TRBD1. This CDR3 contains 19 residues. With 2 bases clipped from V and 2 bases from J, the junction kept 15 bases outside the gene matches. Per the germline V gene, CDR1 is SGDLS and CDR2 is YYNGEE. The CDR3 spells CASSVATGGAGRTNTEAFF. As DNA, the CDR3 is TGTGCCAGCAGCGTTGCGACAGGGGGCGCGGGTCGGACAAACACTGAAGCTTTCTTT.

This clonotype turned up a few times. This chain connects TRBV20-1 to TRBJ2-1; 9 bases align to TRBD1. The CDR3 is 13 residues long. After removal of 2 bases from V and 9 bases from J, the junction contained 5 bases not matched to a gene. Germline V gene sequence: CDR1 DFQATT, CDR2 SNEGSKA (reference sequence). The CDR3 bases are TGCAGTGCTAGATACGGACAGGGGAGTGAGCAGTTCTTC. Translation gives CSARYGQGSEQFF.

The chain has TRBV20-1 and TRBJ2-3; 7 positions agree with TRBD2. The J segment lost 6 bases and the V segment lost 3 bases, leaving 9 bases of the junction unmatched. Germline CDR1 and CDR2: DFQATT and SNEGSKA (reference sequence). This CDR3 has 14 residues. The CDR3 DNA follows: TGCAGTGCTAGGCGCGGGGGAGGGCCGGATACGCAGTATTTT. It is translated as CSARRGGGPDTQYF.

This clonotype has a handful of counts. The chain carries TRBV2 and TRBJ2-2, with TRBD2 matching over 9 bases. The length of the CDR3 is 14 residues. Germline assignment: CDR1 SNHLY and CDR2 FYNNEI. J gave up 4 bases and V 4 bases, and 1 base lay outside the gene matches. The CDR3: CASSGLAVTGELFF. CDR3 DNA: TGTGCCAGCAGTGGACTAGCGGTCACCGGGGAGCTGTTTTTT.